Listed here are 6 T cell receptor beta chains from one sample, sequenced in a study of technical replicates of blood from a few donors. The protocol was immunoSEQ multiplex PCR, while the TCRdb copy is restricted to in-frame clones and leaves out a portion. The table includes around 93,000 clones, just under 95% detected once. The sample consisted of T cells isolated from PBMCs. The receptors stem from a human donor in good health.

The chain combines TRBV7-3 with TRBJ2-2, with a weak D call TRBD2 (6 bases). This CDR3 contains 17 residues. Germline V CDR1 and CDR2: SGHTA, FQGTGA. V was shortened by 0 bases and J by 6 bases, with 17 bases between the two germline ends. This chain's CDR3 is CASSLTGLPPRAGELFF. The CDR3 DNA sequence: TGTGCCAGCAGCTTAACGGGACTCCCACCCCGGGCCGGGGAGCTGTTTTTT.

The rearrangement joins TRBV7-9 to TRBJ1-2; D gene ambiguous. Germline CDR1 SEHNR, CDR2 FQNEAQ (reference sequence). CDR3 length equals 18 residues. Trimming removed 1 base at V and 3 bases at J, with 21 bases between. CDR3: CASSLEKAGYGSDYGYTF. The CDR3 nucleotides read TGTGCCAGCAGCTTAGAAAAGGCAGGTTATGGTTCAGACTATGGCTACACCTTC. The whole variable domain, remainder taken from reference TRBV7-9 and TRBJ1-2, is DTGVSQNPRHKITKRGQNVTFRCDPISEHNRLYWYRQTLGQGPEFLTYFQNEAQLEKSRLLSDRFSAERPKGSFSTLEIQRTEQGDSAMYLCASSLEKAGYGSDYGYTFGSGTRLTVV.

The gene calls are TRBV19 and TRBJ1-5, with D perhaps matching TRBD1 (5 bases). CDR3 length: 15 amino acids. Trimming left V 1 base short and J 3 bases short, with 10 bases between. Germline CDR1 and CDR2: LNHDA and SQIVND (reference sequence). CDR3: CASSIVRQFNQPQHF. In DNA, the CDR3 is TGTGCCAGTAGTATAGTCCGACAGTTCAATCAGCCCCAGCATTTT. The complete variable domain, with remaining parts taken from reference TRBV19 and TRBJ1-5, reads DGGITQSPKYLFRKEGQNVTLSCEQNLNHDAMYWYRQDPGQGLRLIYYSQIVNDFQKGDIAEGYSVSREKKESFPLTVTSAQKNPTAFYLCASSIVRQFNQPQHFGDGTRLSIL.

A single count supports this clone. The chain has TRBV7-3 and TRBJ2-1, with 10 bases fitting TRBD2. J was trimmed by 2 bases and V by 4 bases; bases with no gene match: 5. CDR1 is SGHTA, CDR2 FQGTGA, per germline. The CDR3 spans 16 residues. The CDR3 bases are TGTGCCAGCAGCTCGACTAGCGGGCTAGCCTACAATGAGCAGTTCTTC. It specifies CASSSTSGLAYNEQFF. Filled out from reference TRBV7-3 and TRBJ2-1, the complete variable domain reads GAGVSQTPSNKVTEKGKYVELRCDPISGHTALYWYRQSLGQGPEFLIYFQGTGAADDSGLPNDRFFAVRPEGSVSTLKIQRTERGDSAVYLCASSSTSGLAYNEQFFGPGTRLTVL.

The chain's CDR3 is CASSPEGGRGYEQYF. CDR3 in DNA: TGTGCCAGCAGCCCTGAGGGCGGGAGGGGGTACGAGCAGTACTTC. The chain employs TRBV11-3 and TRBJ2-7, with TRBD2 identical over 9 bases. CDR1 is SGHNT and CDR2 is YENEEA in the germline V gene. The J segment lost 4 bases and the V segment lost 5 bases, leaving 9 bases of the junction unmatched. The CDR3 is made up of 15 amino acids.

V usage is TRBV28 and J usage is TRBJ2-1; 11 positions agree with TRBD2. CDR1 MDHEN and CDR2 SYDVKM come from the germline V gene. Germline trimming cut 2 bases from V and 10 bases from J; bases unmatched to any gene: 10. The CDR3 has 16 residues. DNA for the CDR3: TGTGCCAGCAGTTTAGAGCTAGCGGGGGGTTGGGGGGAGCAGTTCTTC. This gives the protein CASSLELAGGWGEQFF.